This passage covers 22 T cell receptor beta chains from one sample sequenced in a study of OX40 agonist ivuxolimab in advanced cancers. To prepare the library, the immunoSEQ multiplex PCR assay was applied. TCRdb limited this immuneACCESS table to in-frame rearrangements with V and J called. A share of clones is missing; checked studies link under half to unresolved V genes, and the rest is unexplained. The sample contains about 54,000 clones, roughly four fifths of them found a single time. 0.95% to 1.5% of the sample is in the top ten clones. The material was CD4+ or CD8+ T cells sorted from blood, obtained in a trial of the OX40 agonist ivuxolimab. The receptors were sampled from an adult with an advanced solid tumor such as melanoma, head and neck, liver or kidney cancer.

The chain uses TRBV6-6 and TRBJ1-2; D unresolved. CDR3 size: 13 residues. CDR1 is MNHNY and CDR2 is SVGAGI in the germline V gene (reference sequence). Trimming stripped 8 bases from V and 1 base from J, with 11 bases between. Here the CDR3 reads CASWKEGNYGYTF. For the CDR3, the DNA is TGTGCCAGCTGGAAGGAGGGTAACTATGGCTACACCTTC.

This clone has just a few counts. The J gene is TRBJ1-1, the V gene TRBV19; D gene ambiguous. V was shortened by 7 bases and J by 6 bases, with 12 bases between the two germline ends. This CDR3 is built from 12 residues. The V gene's germline CDR1 is LNHDA and CDR2 SQIVND (reference sequence). CDR3 region: CASINLGSEAFF. The CDR3 DNA reads as TGTGCCAGTATCAATTTGGGTTCTGAAGCTTTCTTT.

The J gene is TRBJ2-7, the V gene TRBV28; 9 bases fit TRBD1. Looked up from germline, CDR1 is MDHEN and CDR2 is SYDVKM. After removal of 4 bases from V and 3 bases from J, the junction contained 7 bases not matched to a gene. The CDR3 length is 15 residues. The CDR3 loop is CASSSPGQGLYEQYF. CDR3 nucleotide sequence: TGTGCCAGCAGTTCTCCGGGACAGGGTCTCTACGAGCAGTACTTC.

This clone appeared a single time. CDR3 nucleotide sequence: TGTGCCAGCAGTTTAAGGCAGAGCCCTAATTCACCCCTCCACTTT. Translation gives CASSLRQSPNSPLHF. The chain couples TRBV27 to TRBJ1-6, with D hard to call. Germline CDR1 is MNHEY and CDR2 is SMNVEV (reference sequence). Trimming stripped 2 bases from V and 6 bases from J, with 11 bases between. The length of the CDR3 is 15 residues.

The chain recombines TRBV6-1 with TRBJ2-1, with D perhaps matching TRBD1 (5 bases). Trimming took off 4 bases at V and 6 bases at J, with 19 bases between the two ends. The CDR3 has 16 amino acids. The germline V gene encodes CDR1 MNHNS and CDR2 SASEGT. CDR3 sequence reads: CASSANWAGLINEQFF. For the CDR3, the DNA is TGTGCCAGCAGTGCAAATTGGGCAGGGTTGATCAATGAGCAGTTCTTC.

This clone was detected only once. The chain links TRBV27 to TRBJ2-1; 7 bases line up with TRBD2. CDR3 length equals 16 residues. Germline V gene lookup returns CDR1 MNHEY and CDR2 SMNVEV (reference sequence). V was clipped by 2 bases and J by 7 bases; unmatched bases: 11. CDR3 nucleotide sequence: TGTGCCAGCAGTTTACGCGGGAGCGCCCCCCCAAATGAGCAGTTCTTC. This encodes CASSLRGSAPPNEQFF.

This rearrangement joins TRBV19 to TRBJ2-1; D may be TRBD1 (6 bases). The CDR3 contains 13 residues. Germline V gene lookup returns CDR1 LNHDA and CDR2 SQIVND (reference sequence). V lost 0 bases and J 6 bases, leaving 6 bases between the germline ends. CDR3 nucleotide sequence: TGTGCCAGTAGTATAGAGGACAGCAATGAGCAGTTCTTC. It yields the protein CASSIEDSNEQFF.

The chain uses TRBV19 and TRBJ2-3; 7 bases match TRBD2. The trim removed 5 bases at V and 3 bases at J, leaving 5 bases unmatched. Germline V gene data show CDR1 as LNHDA and CDR2 as SQIVND (reference sequence). This CDR3 spans 14 amino acids. CDR3 in amino acids: CASSPRGETDTQYF. The CDR3 nucleotides are TGTGCCAGTAGTCCCCGGGGGGAGACAGATACGCAGTATTTT.

This clone has just one count. This chain joins TRBV19 and TRBJ2-3; D is unresolved. There are 15 residues in the CDR3. Looked up from germline, CDR1 is LNHDA and CDR2 is SQIVND (reference sequence). V was cut by 1 base and J by 0 bases, with 8 bases left in between. Written as DNA, the CDR3 is TGTGCCAGTAGTATAGTCCCCTTTAGCACAGATACGCAGTATTTT. Protein: CASSIVPFSTDTQYF.

The J gene is TRBJ2-3, the V gene TRBV25-1; 13 bases agree with TRBD2. The J segment lost 2 bases and the V segment lost 3 bases, leaving 8 bases of the junction unmatched. In germline, CDR1 is MGHDK, CDR2 SYGVNS. CDR3 length: 18 amino acids. The CDR3 region is CASSDPTGLAGNTDTQYF. The CDR3 nucleotides are TGTGCCAGCAGTGACCCCACGGGACTAGCGGGGAACACAGATACGCAGTATTTT.

The chain couples TRBV11-2 to TRBJ1-1, with D perhaps matching TRBD1 (5 bases). The CDR3 is 16 residues long. Germline V gene sequence: CDR1 SGHAT, CDR2 FQNNGV. Between the trimmed V and J ends, which lost 0 bases and 5 bases, there was a span of 16 bases. In DNA, the CDR3 is TGTGCCAGCAGCTTAGAATTTGGGGCCCGAAAGACTGAAGCTTTCTTT. This sequence encodes CASSLEFGARKTEAFF.

V and J are TRBV29-1 and TRBJ1-1, with TRBD1 matching over 7 bases. The CDR3 extends over 16 amino acids. CDR1 and CDR2 (germline): SQVTM, ANQGSEA. With 3 bases clipped from V and 5 bases from J, the junction kept 15 bases outside the gene matches. CDR3 sequence: CSVDGGAGGRGTEAFF. Here the CDR3 DNA reads TGCAGCGTTGACGGTGGCGCAGGGGGTAGAGGGACTGAAGCTTTCTTT.

The J gene is TRBJ2-7, the V gene TRBV28, with D uncertain. Germline V gene sequence: CDR1 MDHEN, CDR2 SYDVKM. Trimming removed 3 bases from V and 5 bases from J, with 23 bases in between. The CDR3 runs to 17 residues. DNA of the CDR3: TGTGCCAGCAGTTTGTCCCGCCCATACACGGGTCCCGACGAGCAGTACTTC. Protein product: CASSLSRPYTGPDEQYF.

This clone showed up just a few times. V gene TRBV27 combines with J gene TRBJ1-1; 7 bases agree with TRBD1. Germline CDR1 MNHEY, CDR2 SMNVEV (reference sequence). The J segment lost 3 bases and the V segment lost 6 bases, leaving 4 bases of the junction unmatched. CDR3 length: 13 residues. DNA of the CDR3: TGTGCCAGCAGCTTTACAGGGGACACTGAAGCTTTCTTT. As protein: CASSFTGDTEAFF.

This clone is classed as medium-sized. V is TRBV18 and J is TRBJ1-1; 8 bases align to TRBD1. CDR1 and CDR2 from the germline V gene are KGHSH and LQKENI. The V gene end was trimmed by 6 bases and the J gene end by 2 bases; junction bases not matched to a gene: 5. This CDR3 has 14 amino acids. The CDR3 DNA reads TGTGCCAGCTCTCCCGGGACAGGCAACACTGAAGCTTTCTTT. Protein: CASSPGTGNTEAFF.

The chain has TRBV21-1 and TRBJ2-3; the DNA was not used to check the table's D call, TRBD2. TRBV21-1 constitutes a pseudogene. The CDR3 has 18 amino acids. The CDR3 bases are TGTGCCAGCAGCAGCCGGGCTAGACTAGCGGGAGAGGAAGATACGCAGTATTTT. Its translation: CASSSRARLAGEEDTQYF.

This chain connects TRBV4-3 to TRBJ2-2; D remains ambiguous. The germline V gene encodes CDR1 LGHNA and CDR2 YSLEER. V was cut by 0 bases and J by 1 base, with 9 bases left in between. The CDR3 consists of 16 residues. CDR3 DNA: TGCGCCAGCAGCCAAGAAGCCGGTTTGAACACCGGGGAGCTGTTTTTT. Its protein is CASSQEAGLNTGELFF.

The V gene is TRBV10-3, the J gene TRBJ1-1; a weak D match, TRBD1 (5 bases). Germline V gene lookup returns CDR1 ENHRY and CDR2 SYGVKD. The germline V and J ends were trimmed by 6 bases and 2 bases, with 16 bases remaining between them. This CDR3 comprises 15 residues. CDR3 in DNA: TGTGCCATCAGGGAGAAGACAGAGCCTAACACTGAAGCTTTCTTT. Its protein is CAIREKTEPNTEAFF.

This clone was seen only once. V usage is TRBV6-1 and J usage is TRBJ2-5; D possibly corresponds to TRBD2 (6 bases). This CDR3 has 13 amino acids. Trimming removed 4 bases at V and 4 bases at J, with 10 bases between. Looked up from germline, CDR1 is MNHNS and CDR2 is SASEGT. The CDR3 DNA reads as TGTGCCAGCAGTGCTGAGGGAGGAGAGACCCAGTACTTC. It translates to CASSAEGGETQYF.

The chain links TRBV4-1 to TRBJ2-2; D ambiguous. V was pared by 4 bases and J by 2 bases, with 11 bases between. Germline CDR1 is MGHRA and CDR2 is YSYEKL. The CDR3 is 15 amino acids. The CDR3 is CASSPGIRNTGELFF. CDR3 bases: TGCGCCAGCAGCCCAGGAATCAGAAACACCGGGGAGCTGTTTTTT.

V gene TRBV28 combines with J gene TRBJ1-4; 10 bases are shared with TRBD1. This CDR3 has 16 amino acids. V was clipped by 6 bases and J by 7 bases; unmatched bases: 11. The V gene's germline CDR1 is MDHEN and CDR2 SYDVKM. The CDR3 DNA follows: TGTGCCAGCAGAAGACAGGGGGCGAAGGTCGGTGAAAAACTGTTTTTT. Amino acid sequence: CASRRQGAKVGEKLFF.

The V gene is TRBV19, the J gene TRBJ1-1; D is possibly TRBD1 (6 bases). This CDR3 contains 16 residues. Germline V gives CDR1 LNHDA, CDR2 SQIVND (reference sequence). V gave up 3 bases and J gave up 2 bases, with 16 bases separating them. The CDR3 is CASSIGAGARNTEAFF. CDR3 DNA sequence: TGTGCCAGTAGTATTGGGGCAGGGGCCAGAAACACTGAAGCTTTCTTT.